The rows below give T cell receptor beta chains drawn from one sample of a study of control samples from healthy donors and cancer patients. Clones were read by immunoSEQ multiplex PCR, and TCRdb kept only the in-frame ones, dropping some. The table lists over 150,000 clones, 94% of them singletons, with over 1.3% in the top ten. Sequencing input: blood. Receptor source: a woman aged 18-35 years in good health. Each CDR3 is given with its conserved first and last residue. The order of the fields is D gene, J gene, clone size, V gene, CDR3 DNA, CDR3 protein. The D gene is left open where the match is weak. Clone size is not always given. Where it is, it says once, few, many or a class for expanded clones.

. | TRBJ1-2 | . | TRBV4-2 | TGTGCCAGCAGCCAAGATGGAGCAGGGGACTATGGCTACACCTTC | CASSQDGAGDYGYTF
TRBD2 | TRBJ2-2 | . | TRBV7-7 | TGTGCTAGCGGGGGCGAGCTCCGGAACACCGGGGAGCTGTTTTTT | CASGGELRNTGELFF
. | TRBJ2-7 | . | TRBV10-3 | TGTGCCATCACATCGGGGCAGGGCCGCACCTACGAGCAGTACTTC | CAITSGQGRTYEQYF
. | TRBJ1-5 | . | TRBV15 | TGTGCCACCAAGCAAGACGGGAGGGCAAATCAGCCCCAGCATTTT | CATKQDGRANQPQHF
. | TRBJ2-2 | . | TRBV6-1 | TGTGCCAGCAGTGAACCTGGGGGCGGGGAGCTGTTTTTT | CASSEPGGGELFF
TRBD2 | TRBJ2-3 | . | TRBV9 | TGTGCCAGCAGCGCGGGACTAGCGGCTAGCACAGATACGCAGTATTTT | CASSAGLAASTDTQYF
TRBD1 | TRBJ1-2 | . | TRBV18 | TGTGCCAGCTCAAAAACCCGGGACAGGGGAGGAGAGAATGGCTACACCTTC | CASSKTRDRGGENGYTF
. | TRBJ2-7 | . | TRBV7-9 | TGTGCCAGCAGCCCTGGACAGTCCTACGAGCAGTACTTC | CASSPGQSYEQYF
TRBD1 | TRBJ1-1 | . | TRBV7-2 | TGTGCCAGCAGCCATTCCCGGGACAGACAGGGGGACACTGAAGCTTTCTTT | CASSHSRDRQGDTEAFF
. | TRBJ1-1 | . | TRBV7-3 | TGTGCCAGCAGCTTTGGAACGAACACTGAAGCTTTCTTT | CASSFGTNTEAFF
. | TRBJ1-2 | . | TRBV9 | TGTGCCAGCAGCGTAGGTGGCGGAAACTATGGCTACACCTTC | CASSVGGGNYGYTF
. | TRBJ1-2 | . | TRBV15 | TGTGCCACCAGCAGAGAGTGGGACTCCGACTATGGCTACACCTTC | CATSREWDSDYGYTF
TRBD1 | TRBJ1-1 | . | TRBV6-5 | TGTGCCAGCAGTCATTCGGGACAGGGGCGTTTGCAAGCTTTCTTT | CASSHSGQGRLQAFF
. | TRBJ2-7 | once | TRBV3-1/TRBV3-2 | TGTGCCAGCAGCCAAGCCCTCTGGACAGAAAACTACGAGCAGTACTTC | CASSQALWTENYEQYF
TRBD1 | TRBJ2-1 | . | TRBV9 | TGTGCCAGCAGCGCCAGACAGGGGTGGAGCCTTACGGGTGAGCAGTTCTTC | CASSARQGWSLTGEQFF
. | TRBJ1-4 | . | TRBV5-1 | TGCGCCAGCAGCTTGGAGGGGGGCACGGGGGAAAAACTGTTTTTT | CASSLEGGTGEKLFF
TRBD1 | TRBJ1-1 | . | TRBV28 | TGTGCCAGCAGTTTGAAGGACAGGGGGCGATTTATCTACACTGAAGCTTTCTTT | CASSLKDRGRFIYTEAFF
. | TRBJ1-5 | . | TRBV6-5 | TGTGCCTCCTACGCGGGGAGGATCGGAGGTCAGCCCCAGCATTTT | CASYAGRIGGQPQHF
. | TRBJ1-4 | . | TRBV5-8 | TGTGCCAGCAGCTTGCAGCCCGCAACTAATGAAAAACTGTTTTTT | CASSLQPATNEKLFF
. | TRBJ2-3 | . | TRBV9 | TGTGCCAGCAGGTACCAGGGGACCACAGATACGCAGTATTTT | CASRYQGTTDTQYF
. | TRBJ2-5 | . | TRBV9 | TGTGCCAGCAGCTATCTGGCGGCCGAAGAGACCCAGTACTTC | CASSYLAAEETQYF
. | TRBJ1-5 | few | TRBV20-1 | TGCAGTGCTAGTGGCGGGCGCGGGGAACATTTT | CSASGGRGEHF
. | TRBJ1-5 | . | TRBV6-5 | TGTGCCAGCAGTTCACTAACGGGCGCCCAGCATTTT | CASSSLTGAQHF
. | TRBJ1-6 | once | TRBV2 | TGTGCCAGCAGTTCTCCGGGACACCTGTTGCCCCTCCACTTT | CASSSPGHLLPLHF
. | TRBJ1-2 | . | TRBV7-6 | TGTGCCAGCAGCTTACGGGGTCGGGGCTATGGCTACACCTTC | CASSLRGRGYGYTF
. | TRBJ2-7 | . | TRBV20-1 | TGCAGTGCTAGTATCCGGGGAAGCTCCTACGAGCAGTACTTC | CSASIRGSSYEQYF
. | TRBJ1-2 | . | TRBV19 | TGTGCCAGCTCCCTAATGGGGACCGACTATGGCTACACCTTC | CASSLMGTDYGYTF
. | TRBJ2-7 | . | TRBV24-1 | TGTGCCACCAGTGATGGGGGGCTACAGGGCGGCGAGCAGTACTTC | CATSDGGLQGGEQYF
. | TRBJ1-5 | . | TRBV28 | TGTGCCAGCAGTCCTCCAGCATCCGGGGCAGGCTGGGGCAATCAGCCCCAGCATTTT | CASSPPASGAGWGNQPQHF
. | TRBJ2-1 | . | TRBV10-3 | TGTGCCATCAGTGGGTCCTCGGCCTCCTACAATGAGCAGTTCTTC | CAISGSSASYNEQFF
. | TRBJ1-3 | . | TRBV6-2/TRBV6-3 | TGTGCCAGCAGTTACTTGAGCTCTGGAAACACCATATATTTT | CASSYLSSGNTIYF
. | TRBJ2-7 | . | TRBV6-2/TRBV6-3 | TGTGCCAGCAGCAATTTCTACGAGCAGTACTTC | CASSNFYEQYF
. | TRBJ1-3 | . | TRBV4-3 | TGCGCCAGCAGCCAAGACGGAGTTGGAAACACCATATATTTT | CASSQDGVGNTIYF
TRBD2 | TRBJ2-3 | . | TRBV13 | TGTGCCAGCAGCTTAGTACCGGGGGGATCCACAGATACGCAGTATTTT | CASSLVPGGSTDTQYF
. | TRBJ1-1 | . | TRBV4-1 | TGCGCCAGCAGCCAAGCGAGCTGGGGGAACACTGAAGCTTTCTTT | CASSQASWGNTEAFF
TRBD1 | TRBJ2-1 | . | TRBV24-1 | TGTGCCACTGAACCGGGACAGCGCGTAACCTACTACAATGAGCAGTTCTTC | CATEPGQRVTYYNEQFF
. | TRBJ2-5 | . | TRBV13 | TGTGCCAGCAGCCCCCATAGTTTATTGGAGACCCAGTACTTC | CASSPHSLLETQYF